A single sample is the source of the 15 T cell receptor beta chains below, sequenced in a study of T cell responses to AZD1222 COVID-19 vaccine. Produced via immunoSEQ multiplex PCR; TCRdb's table is partial and in-frame only. The top ten clones hold 5% to 6.5% of a sample with roughly 58,000 clones, approximately 92% of them seen once. Sample: peripheral blood, taken 28 days after the second AZD1222 dose. These receptors were obtained from an adult who received the AZD1222 COVID-19 vaccine.

V gene TRBV12-5 combines with J gene TRBJ1-2; D not certain. Trimming stripped 1 base from V and 4 bases from J, with 7 bases between. Germline lookup yields CDR1 LGHNT and CDR2 FRNRAP. CDR3 size: 13 residues. The CDR3, as DNA: TGTGCTAGTGGTTTGGGGCAACGCTATGGCTACACCTTC. Amino acid sequence: CASGLGQRYGYTF. Together with reference TRBV12-5 and TRBJ1-2, the CDR3 gives the full variable domain: DARVTQTPRHKVTEMGQEVTMRCQPILGHNTVFWYRQTMMQGLELLAYFRNRAPLDDSGMPKDRFSAEMPDATLATLKIQPSEPRDSAVYFCASGLGQRYGYTFGSGTRLTVV.

The chain recombines TRBV5-1 with TRBJ2-3; 7 positions agree with TRBD2. Germline CDR1 SGHRS, CDR2 YFSETQ. Trimming removed 5 bases from V and 4 bases from J; junction bases left unmatched: 13. The CDR3 length is 16 residues. In DNA form, the CDR3 reads TGCGCCAGCAGTCCTCGACTAGCAGCAGGGTCAGATACGCAGTATTTT. Translation gives CASSPRLAAGSDTQYF.

The chain joins TRBV3-1 (or the pseudogene TRBV3-2) to TRBJ2-1; D ambiguous. The CDR3 has 13 residues. V lost 1 base, J lost 10 bases, and 11 bases lay in between. Germline V gene data show CDR1 as LGHDT and CDR2 as YNNKEL (reference sequence). The CDR3 DNA reads TGTGCCAGCAGCCAAGCGTCGGACCTCGAGCAGTTCTTC. Translation: CASSQASDLEQFF.

The rearrangement joins TRBV30 to TRBJ2-7; TRBD1 matches 8 bases. V was clipped by 5 bases and J by 2 bases; unmatched bases: 11. This CDR3 contains 15 residues. Germline CDR1 is GTSNPN and CDR2 is SVGIG (reference sequence). The CDR3 DNA sequence: TGTGCCTGGGGATTAGGAGGACAGGGCACCTACGAGCAGTACTTC. Residues: CAWGLGGQGTYEQYF.

V gene TRBV10-3 combines with J gene TRBJ1-4, with 8 positions matching TRBD1. Per germline, CDR1 ENHRY and CDR2 SYGVKD. Trimming at V came to 2 bases and at J to 6 bases, leaving 8 bases not matched to a gene. The length of the CDR3 is 16 residues. The CDR3 loop is CAISEPRTGSHEKLFF. CDR3 DNA: TGTGCCATCAGTGAGCCGCGGACAGGGTCTCATGAAAAACTGTTTTTT.

This rearrangement joins TRBV2 to TRBJ2-2, with 10 nucleotides matching TRBD2. With 2 bases clipped from V and 7 bases from J, the junction kept 4 bases outside the gene matches. Germline CDR1 SNHLY, CDR2 FYNNEI. CDR3 length: 15 amino acids. The CDR3 is CASSEIGTSVGELFF. As DNA, the CDR3 is TGTGCCAGCAGTGAAATCGGGACTAGCGTCGGGGAGCTGTTTTTT.

The chain has TRBV7-9 and TRBJ1-5, with D maybe TRBD1 (5 bases). The CDR3 contains 13 residues. Trimming removed 3 bases from V and 5 bases from J, with 8 bases in between. Germline loops: CDR1 SEHNR, CDR2 FQNEAQ (reference sequence). The chain's CDR3 is CASSFIRDQPQHF. In nucleotides, the CDR3 is TGTGCCAGCAGCTTTATCAGGGATCAGCCCCAGCATTTT.

The chain uses TRBV5-4 and TRBJ1-5; D might be TRBD1 (5 bases). The V end lost 4 bases, the J end lost 6 bases, and 14 bases lay between the germline ends. This CDR3 spans 14 amino acids. From germline, CDR1 is SGHNT and CDR2 YYREEE (reference sequence). CDR3 amino acids: CASSVAGNGQPQHF. CDR3 nucleotide sequence: TGTGCCAGCAGCGTGGCAGGGAACGGTCAGCCCCAGCATTTT.

The chain has TRBV6-2 or TRBV6-3 and TRBJ1-1; tentative D call: TRBD1 (5 bases). This CDR3 spans 17 amino acids. Germline V gene data show CDR1 as MNHEY and CDR2 as SVGEGT. V lost 2 bases, J lost 0 bases, and 16 bases lay in between. The CDR3 loop is CASSYAGTGGMNTEAFF. CDR3 sequence (DNA): TGTGCCAGCAGTTACGCCGGGACTGGGGGTATGAACACTGAAGCTTTCTTT.

The chain recombines TRBV6-5 with TRBJ2-6; 7 bases line up with TRBD1. There are 15 residues in the CDR3. Per the germline V gene, CDR1 is MNHEY and CDR2 is SVGAGI. V was pared by 7 bases and J by 3 bases, with 6 bases of the junction left unmatched. The CDR3 DNA reads TGTGCCAGCACTCCAACAGGGGTTGGGGCCAACGTCCTGACTTTC. Translated: CASTPTGVGANVLTF.

V usage is TRBV5-4 and J usage is TRBJ1-2; TRBD1 matches at 10 bases. The junction had 2 bases not matched to a gene; V was cut back by 4 bases and J by 2 bases. The length of the CDR3 is 14 residues. Per the germline V gene, CDR1 is SGHNT and CDR2 is YYREEE (reference sequence). CDR3 in DNA: TGTGCCAGCAGCCCGACAGGGGGCAACTATGGCTACACCTTC. Translating gives CASSPTGGNYGYTF.

The chain joins TRBV12-3 or TRBV12-4 to TRBJ2-7, with D possibly being TRBD1 (5 bases). The CDR3 sequence is 13 residues long. V was shortened by 6 bases and J by 0 bases, with 9 bases between the two germline ends. The CDR3 sequence: CASSLQDSYEQYF. The CDR3, as DNA: TGTGCCAGCAGCCTACAGGACTCCTACGAGCAGTACTTC.

This clone has a single count. The chain employs TRBV14 and TRBJ1-6; maybe TRBD1 (6 bases). V was shortened by 1 base and J by 7 bases, with 11 bases between the two germline ends. This CDR3 is 15 amino acids long. Germline V gene sequence: CDR1 SGHDN, CDR2 FVKESK. The CDR3 here is CASSQGGGSNSPLHF. CDR3 nucleotides: TGTGCCAGCAGCCAAGGAGGGGGATCGAATTCACCCCTCCACTTT.

The chain carries TRBV10-3 and TRBJ1-4, with D hard to call. Trimming removed 0 bases at V and 8 bases at J, with 13 bases between. Per germline, CDR1 ENHRY and CDR2 SYGVKD. This CDR3 is built from 15 residues. CDR3 protein: CAISESTGVEEKLFF. In DNA form, the CDR3 reads TGTGCCATCAGTGAGTCGACGGGAGTCGAGGAAAAACTGTTTTTT.

The V call is TRBV19, the J call TRBJ2-5; 8 bases map to TRBD1. Losses at the gene ends were 5 bases for V and 1 base for J; bases not matched to a gene: 6. There are 15 residues in the CDR3. CDR1 LNHDA and CDR2 SQIVND come from the germline V gene (reference sequence). CDR3 sequence: CASSDPDRGQETQYF. CDR3 sequence (DNA): TGTGCCAGTAGTGACCCAGACAGGGGCCAAGAGACCCAGTACTTC.